What follows are 17 T cell receptor beta chains derived from one specimen sequenced in a study of cytomegalovirus exposure and HLA in healthy donors. The PCR contained 60 Vbeta and 13 Jbeta primers. Libraries were prepared by immunoSEQ multiplex PCR; TCRdb keeps only in-frame clonotypes and omits some of them. The table lists tens of thousands of clones, 86% of them singletons. Material for sequencing was PBMCs. Receptors were obtained from a man younger than 40 in good health and CMV-seropositive.

The chain is built from TRBV18 and TRBJ1-2; tentative D call: TRBD1 (6 bases). The CDR3 loop spans 14 amino acids. The germline V gene has CDR1 KGHSH and CDR2 LQKENI. The V end was cut by 3 bases, the J end by 6 bases, with 14 bases between. The CDR3 DNA reads TGTGCCAGCTCACCGGTCCCAGGGGCGGATGGCTACACCTTC. Amino acids: CASSPVPGADGYTF.

The J gene is TRBJ2-7, the V gene TRBV6-1; no clear D. The V end was cut by 2 bases, the J end by 5 bases, with 7 bases between. CDR1 is MNHNS, CDR2 SASEGT, per germline. The CDR3 extends over 12 amino acids. DNA of the CDR3: TGTGCCAGCAGTGAATGGGCAGACGAGCAGTACTTC. Amino acid sequence: CASSEWADEQYF.

Remarks on this clone: At one end, the junction sequence differs from germline, possibly due to a read error. The rearrangement joins TRBV7-7 to TRBJ2-5; perhaps TRBD2 as D (6 bases). The J call is in doubt because the DNA end fits TRBJ2-7 better. Germline CDR1 and CDR2: SSHAT and FNYEAQ (reference sequence). This CDR3 has 17 residues. In DNA form, the CDR3 reads TGTGCTAGCAGCTTAGGACCTGGCGGGATAGGCGCCTACGAGCAGTACTTC. Translated: CASSLGPGGIGAYEQYF.

The chain has TRBV2 and TRBJ1-2; D not certain. Trimming left V 7 bases short and J 3 bases short, with 15 bases between. CDR3 length equals 14 residues. From germline, CDR1 is SNHLY and CDR2 FYNNEI. The CDR3 loop reads CASKDEGVYYGYTF. In nucleotides, the CDR3 is TGTGCCAGCAAAGATGAGGGCGTCTACTATGGCTACACCTTC.

The chain uses TRBV28 and TRBJ2-2; tentatively, D is TRBD2 (5 bases). Trimming shortened V by 8 bases and J by 2 bases, and 21 bases separated the two germline ends. This CDR3 spans 17 amino acids. Germline CDR1 reads MDHEN; CDR2 reads SYDVKM. CDR3 bases: TGTGCCAGCTCTAAGAGGGCCCAGTACCTTAACACCGGGGAGCTGTTTTTT. This encodes CASSKRAQYLNTGELFF.

The chain carries TRBV6-5 and TRBJ1-5; 9 bases are shared with TRBD1. J was trimmed by 4 bases and V by 2 bases; bases with no gene match: 3. Germline assignment: CDR1 MNHEY and CDR2 SVGAGI. The length of the CDR3 is 15 residues. CDR3 sequence (DNA): TGTGCCAGCAGTTACCGGACAGGGGTTAATCAGCCCCAGCATTTT. It yields the protein CASSYRTGVNQPQHF.

The rearrangement links TRBV28 to TRBJ2-5, with 9 bases identical to TRBD2. Losses at the gene ends were 7 bases for V and 1 base for J; bases not matched to a gene: 13. CDR3 length: 17 amino acids. Germline CDR1 MDHEN, CDR2 SYDVKM. The CDR3 protein is CASNTPRGTSPQETQYF. CDR3 DNA sequence: TGTGCCAGCAACACGCCCCGCGGGACTAGCCCCCAAGAGACCCAGTACTTC.

V is TRBV5-6 and J is TRBJ2-7, with 11 bases that match TRBD2. In germline, CDR1 is SGHDT, CDR2 YYEEEE. There are 18 residues in the CDR3. Losses at the gene ends were 3 bases for V and 6 bases for J; bases not matched to a gene: 17. DNA for the CDR3: TGTGCCAGCAGCTATCCCGGTGGGGGGCTAGCGGGAGGTCTCGAGCAGTACTTC. Translation: CASSYPGGGLAGGLEQYF.

The genes are TRBV28 and TRBJ2-7; 12 positions match TRBD1. Germline loops: CDR1 MDHEN, CDR2 SYDVKM. V lost 7 bases to trimming and J lost 1 base; unmatched junction nucleotides: 8. There are 16 residues in the CDR3. The CDR3 nucleotides read TGTGCCAGCACTAGCTGGGGACAGGGGGCGTCCTACGAGCAGTACTTC. Translating it yields CASTSWGQGASYEQYF.

The CDR3 nucleotides are TGCGCCAGCAGCTTCGGGACAGGGCGTGCAACTAATGAAAAACTGTTTTTT. As protein: CASSFGTGRATNEKLFF. This rearrangement joins TRBV5-1 to TRBJ1-4, with TRBD1 identical over 9 bases. The junction had 5 bases not matched to a gene; V was cut back by 2 bases and J by 0 bases. CDR1 is SGHRS and CDR2 is YFSETQ in the germline V gene. This CDR3 comprises 17 residues.

This rearrangement joins TRBV18 to TRBJ2-1; TRBD2 agrees at 13 bases. CDR3 length: 14 amino acids. Trimming cost V 3 bases and J 8 bases; bases outside gene matches: 1. CDR1 and CDR2 from the germline V gene are KGHSH and LQKENI. The CDR3 is CASSPGLAGDEQFF. CDR3 bases: TGTGCCAGCTCACCTGGACTAGCGGGAGATGAGCAGTTCTTC.

The sample holds one count of this clone. This sequence joins TRBV19 and TRBJ1-1; 7 bases match TRBD1. V shed 5 bases and J 4 bases; nucleotides not matched to a gene: 1. Germline-derived CDR1 and CDR2 are LNHDA and SQIVND (reference sequence). The CDR3 spans 12 residues. The DNA for the CDR3 is TGTGCCAGTAGTTCAGGGGGCACTGAAGCTTTCTTT. Its protein product is CASSSGGTEAFF.

The chain couples TRBV30 to TRBJ2-1; the match to TRBD2 covers 9 bases. Trimming took 0 bases from V and 3 from J; bases not matched to a gene: 3. The V gene's germline CDR1 is GTSNPN and CDR2 SVGIG (reference sequence). The CDR3 consists of 15 residues. In DNA, the CDR3 is TGTGCCTGGAGTGTACGGACTAGCGTCTACAATGAGCAGTTCTTC. It is translated as CAWSVRTSVYNEQFF.

This chain uses TRBV18 with TRBJ2-7; D is uncertain. The V gene lost 0 bases and the J gene lost 2 bases, with 8 bases spanning the gap. CDR1 is KGHSH and CDR2 is LQKENI in the germline V gene. CDR3 length: 14 residues. The CDR3 DNA follows: TGTGCCAGCTCACCACCGGCAATCGCCTACGAGCAGTACTTC. Translation: CASSPPAIAYEQYF.

V is TRBV11-3 and J is TRBJ2-2; TRBD1 aligns across 7 bases. The CDR3 runs 17 residues. J gave up 4 bases and V 0 bases, and 8 bases lay outside the gene matches. CDR1 is SGHNT, CDR2 YENEEA, per germline. CDR3 in DNA: TGTGCCAGCAGCTTAGATTATCGGACAGGAGTCACCGGGGAGCTGTTTTTT. This gives the protein CASSLDYRTGVTGELFF. Supplemented by reference TRBV11-3 and TRBJ2-2, the full variable domain reads EAGVVQSPRYKIIEKKQPVAFWCNPISGHNTLYWYLQNLGQGPELLIRYENEEAVDDSQLPKDRFSAERLKGVDSTLKIQPAELGDSAVYLCASSLDYRTGVTGELFFGEGSRLTVL.

The chain has TRBV5-1 and TRBJ2-3; D uncertain. V was pared by 5 bases and J by 2 bases, with 9 bases between. The CDR3 has 13 amino acids. Germline CDR1 reads SGHRS; CDR2 reads YFSETQ. The CDR3: CASSVGNTDTQYF. Here the CDR3 DNA reads TGCGCCAGCAGTGTGGGCAACACAGATACGCAGTATTTT.

The chain uses TRBV4-1 and TRBJ2-2; 8 nucleotides match TRBD1. CDR3 length: 16 residues. The V and J ends lost 0 bases and 6 bases, in that order; junction bases with no gene match: 6. Germline V gene data show CDR1 as MGHRA and CDR2 as YSYEKL. The CDR3 reads CASSQDKTTGAGELFF. The CDR3 nucleotides read TGCGCCAGCAGCCAAGATAAGACGACAGGGGCCGGGGAGCTGTTTTTT.